The source of this T cell receptor (beta chain) is a study of radiotherapy plus CTLA-4 blockade in lung cancer (dated by TCRdb to 2016 to 2018). For the study in its entirety: Objective responses were observed in 18% of enrolled patients, and disease control was achieved in approximately 29%. What the study reported, not specific to this receptor: TCR clones derived from tumors expanded in peripheral blood after treatment with radiotherapy and ipilimumab. Early dynamic changes in blood T cell clones, together with increased serum interferon-beta after radiation, were reported as the strongest predictors of response.

Focal radiation therapy combined with CTLA-4 blockade (ipilimumab) was tested in patients with chemo-refractory metastatic non-small-cell lung cancer. Concerning this clone: Its antigen is still unknown. No base-level quality is on record; no much larger clone is a single base apart.

The protocol used for the library was the immunoSEQ multiplex PCR assay. Held by TCRdb, this immuneACCESS table contains in-frame sequences only and omits some clones. Under half of the omission traces to an unresolved V gene where checked; the cause of the rest is unknown. The sample table contains about 73,000 clones; only one count was recorded for around 90% of them. The ten biggest clones cover 40% of the sample. V is reduced by 2 bases and J by 0 bases, leaving a spacing of 14 bases between them. Based on the germline V gene, the CDR1 and CDR2 sequences are SGHRS and YFSETQ. The CDR3 starts with the cysteine, ends with the phenylalanine, and has 17 residues. Just CDR3 DNA is preserved here, 51 bases in frame from base 1.

Recombination connected TRBV5-1 to TRBJ2-2, with TRBD1 tentatively as D gene (5 bases match). This clonotype was obtained from a human donor with non-small cell lung cancer that progressed on radiotherapy plus ipilimumab. The sequencing here drew on peripheral blood, taken from a patient treated with radiotherapy plus ipilimumab. For the CDR3, the sequence is CASSLIRQSANTGELFF. The nucleotide sequence reads TGCGCCAGCAGCTTAATAAGACAGAGCGCGAACACCGGGGAGCTGTTTTTT.